This T cell receptor (beta chain) comes out of a study of siplizumab effects on memory and regulatory T cells. Regarding the study as a whole: Phenotypic classification as naive or memory proved unattainable for roughly 75-95% of proliferating CD4+ or CD8+ clones. The study found that mappable alloreactive CD4+ clones averaged nearly 70% Treg-derived with siplizumab and roughly 30% in controls. There appeared to be greater diversity in naive T cells than in memory cells, and naive T cells seemed major contributors to the alloresponse.

Only in-frame clones appear in the TCRdb table, and some are missing; sequencing was by immunoSEQ multiplex PCR. The data contain 95,000 to 110,000 clones, over 90% of them singletons. Concerning this clone itself: The antigen is unknown.

Trimming pared 1 base from V and 2 bases from J, leaving 1 base between. Looked up from germline, CDR1 is SGDLS and CDR2 is YYNGEE. This CDR3 is 12 amino acids long. Sequencing was carried out using Tregs sorted from blood. The sequence came from a human donor in good health. The chain joins TRBV9 to TRBJ1-3; D is unclear. The DNA of the CDR3 is TGTGCCAGCAGCGTAACTGGAAACACCATATATTTT. This codes for CASSVTGNTIYF. Using reference TRBV9 and TRBJ1-3 for the parts outside the CDR3, the full variable domain is DSGVTQTPKHLITATGQRVTLRCSPRSGDLSVYWYQQSLDQGLQFLIQYYNGEERAKGNILERFSAQQFPDLHSELNLSSLELGDSALYFCASSVTGNTIYFGEGSWLTVV.